Below, one T cell receptor beta chain is given with its context. As yet, its antigen is unknown. Germline assignment: CDR1 SGHRS and CDR2 YFSETQ. CDR3 length equals 15 residues. V was cut by 2 bases and J by 2 bases, with 12 bases left in between. The data are from a study of graft-versus-host responses after intestinal transplantation. Turning to the study itself: Multivisceral, liver-intestinal, or isolated intestinal transplants were given to recipients. Once they had received anti-thymocyte globulin induction, all recipients took tacrolimus and steroids for approximately 3 years. Overall study findings and caveats: The authors found GvH clones in recipient marrow, some appearing first in ileum or blood. Individuals who had graft-donor T cell macrochimerism had allografts that showed high graft-versus-host to host-versus-graft clonal ratios.

This table comes from immunoSEQ multiplex PCR, and its TCRdb copy is limited to in-frame clones, with some not included. In the table there are about 89,000 clones, about 95% of which are singletons. The V gene is TRBV5-1, the J gene TRBJ2-3, with D maybe TRBD1 (6 bases). The clonotype originates from a human donor who was the organ donor for an intestinal transplant. The sequencing used unstimulated CD4+ T cells sorted from spleen or lymph node cells, collected before transplant. The CDR3 sequence: CASSFLQGHTDTQYF. CDR3 bases: TGCGCCAGCAGCTTCCTGCAGGGGCACACAGATACGCAGTATTTT. Full variable domain (remainder filled in from reference TRBV5-1 and TRBJ2-3): KAGVTQTPRYLIKTRGQQVTLSCSPISGHRSVSWYQQTPGQGLQFLFEYFSETQRNKGNFPGRFSGRQFSNSRSEMNVSTLELGDSALYLCASSFLQGHTDTQYFGPGTRLTVL.